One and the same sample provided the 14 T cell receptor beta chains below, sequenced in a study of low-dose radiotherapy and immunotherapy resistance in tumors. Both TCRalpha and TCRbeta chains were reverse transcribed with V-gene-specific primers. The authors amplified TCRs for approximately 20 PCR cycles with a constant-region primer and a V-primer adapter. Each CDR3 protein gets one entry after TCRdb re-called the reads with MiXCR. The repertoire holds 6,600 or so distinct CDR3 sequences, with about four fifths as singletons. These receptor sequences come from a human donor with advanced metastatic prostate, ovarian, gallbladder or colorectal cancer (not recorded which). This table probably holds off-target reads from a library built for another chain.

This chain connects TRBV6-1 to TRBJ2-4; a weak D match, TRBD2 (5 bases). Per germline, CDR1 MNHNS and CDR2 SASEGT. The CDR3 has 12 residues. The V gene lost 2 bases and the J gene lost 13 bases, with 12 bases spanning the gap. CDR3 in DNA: TGTGCCAGCAGTGAACCAAGGCGGGCCCAGTACTTC. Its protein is CASSEPRRAQYF.

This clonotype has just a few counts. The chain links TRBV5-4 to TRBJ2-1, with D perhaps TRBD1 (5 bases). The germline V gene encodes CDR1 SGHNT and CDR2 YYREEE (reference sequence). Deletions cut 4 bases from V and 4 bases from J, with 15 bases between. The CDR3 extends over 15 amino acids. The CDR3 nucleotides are TGTGCCAGCAGCCTCGGGCCAGGGAATTACAATGAGCAGTTCTTC. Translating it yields CASSLGPGNYNEQFF.

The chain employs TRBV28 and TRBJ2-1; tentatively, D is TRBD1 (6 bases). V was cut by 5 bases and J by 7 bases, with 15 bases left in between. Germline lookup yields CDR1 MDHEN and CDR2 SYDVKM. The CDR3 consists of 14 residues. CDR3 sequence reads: CASSHTSGTNEQFF. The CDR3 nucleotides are TGTGCCAGCAGTCATACTTCCGGGACAAATGAGCAGTTCTTC.

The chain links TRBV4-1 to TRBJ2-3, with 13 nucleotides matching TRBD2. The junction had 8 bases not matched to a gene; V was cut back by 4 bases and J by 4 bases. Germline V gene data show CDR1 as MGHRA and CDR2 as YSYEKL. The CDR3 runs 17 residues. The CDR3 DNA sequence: TGCGCCAGCAGCCGAGGACTAGCGGGAGTCGTTGCAGATACGCAGTATTTT. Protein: CASSRGLAGVVADTQYF.

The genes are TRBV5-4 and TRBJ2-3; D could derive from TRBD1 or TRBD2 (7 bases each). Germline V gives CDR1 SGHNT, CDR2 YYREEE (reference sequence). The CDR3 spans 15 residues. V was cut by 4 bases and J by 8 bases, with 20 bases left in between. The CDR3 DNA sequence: TGTGCCAGCAGCCCCCAGGGGGGGATGATAAGTACGCAGTATTTT. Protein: CASSPQGGMISTQYF.

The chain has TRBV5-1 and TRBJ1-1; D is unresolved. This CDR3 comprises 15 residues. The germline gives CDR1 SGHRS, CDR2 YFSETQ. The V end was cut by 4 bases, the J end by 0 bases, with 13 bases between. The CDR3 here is CASSLATIMNTEAFF. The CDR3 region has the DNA TGCGCCAGCAGCCTCGCTACAATCATGAACACTGAAGCTTTCTTT.

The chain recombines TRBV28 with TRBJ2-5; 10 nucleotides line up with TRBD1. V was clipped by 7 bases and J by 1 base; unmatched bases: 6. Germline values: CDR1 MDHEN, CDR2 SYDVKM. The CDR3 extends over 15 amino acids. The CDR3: CASKRGQGFQETQYF. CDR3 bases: TGTGCCAGCAAGAGGGGACAGGGGTTCCAAGAGACCCAGTACTTC.

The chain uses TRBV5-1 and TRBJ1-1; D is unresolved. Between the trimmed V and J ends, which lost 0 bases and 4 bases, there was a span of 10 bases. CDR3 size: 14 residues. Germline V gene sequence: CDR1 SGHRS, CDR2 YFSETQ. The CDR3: CASSLDVAGTEAFF. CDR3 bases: TGCGCCAGCAGCTTGGACGTGGCTGGCACTGAAGCTTTCTTT.

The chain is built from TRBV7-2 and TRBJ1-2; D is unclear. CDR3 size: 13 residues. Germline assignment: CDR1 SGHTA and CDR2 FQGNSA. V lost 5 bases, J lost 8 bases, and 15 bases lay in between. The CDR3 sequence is CASSRGRLRGYTF. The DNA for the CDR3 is TGTGCCAGCAGCCGCGGAAGGCTGAGAGGCTACACCTTC.

Here the CDR3 DNA reads TGTGCCAGCAGCCGGGGCTACGAGCAGTACTTC. Amino acid sequence: CASSRGYEQYF. V is TRBV28 and J is TRBJ2-7, with D tentatively TRBD2 (5 bases). The V and J ends lost 6 bases and 3 bases respectively, with 6 bases between them. The CDR3 runs to 11 residues. Germline-derived CDR1 and CDR2 are MDHEN and SYDVKM.

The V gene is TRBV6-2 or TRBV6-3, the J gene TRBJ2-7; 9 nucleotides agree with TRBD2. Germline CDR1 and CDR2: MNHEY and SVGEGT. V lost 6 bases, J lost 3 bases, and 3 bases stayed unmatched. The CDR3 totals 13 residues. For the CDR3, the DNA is TGTGCCAGCAGAACGACTAGCGGCTACGAGCAGTACTTC. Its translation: CASRTTSGYEQYF.

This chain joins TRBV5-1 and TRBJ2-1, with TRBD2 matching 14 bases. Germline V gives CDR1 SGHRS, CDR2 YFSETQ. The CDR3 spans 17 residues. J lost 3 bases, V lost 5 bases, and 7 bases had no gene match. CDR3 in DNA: TGCGCCAGCAGGGGTACCGGGACTAGCGGGAGCTACAATGAGCAGTTCTTC. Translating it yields CASRGTGTSGSYNEQFF.

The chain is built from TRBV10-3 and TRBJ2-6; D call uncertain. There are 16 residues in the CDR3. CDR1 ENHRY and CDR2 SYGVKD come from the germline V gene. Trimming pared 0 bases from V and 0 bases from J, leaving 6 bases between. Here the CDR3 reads CAISESTSSGANVLTF. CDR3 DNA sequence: TGTGCCATCAGTGAGTCTACGAGCTCTGGGGCCAACGTCCTGACTTTC.

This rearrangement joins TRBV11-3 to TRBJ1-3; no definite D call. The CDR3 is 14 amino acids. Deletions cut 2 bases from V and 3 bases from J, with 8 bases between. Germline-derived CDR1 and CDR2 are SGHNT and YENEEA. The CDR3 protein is CASSLMVIGNTIYF. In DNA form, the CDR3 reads TGTGCCAGCAGCTTAATGGTTATTGGAAACACCATATATTTT. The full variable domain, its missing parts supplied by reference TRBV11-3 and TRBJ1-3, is EAGVVQSPRYKIIEKKQPVAFWCNPISGHNTLYWYLQNLGQGPELLIRYENEEAVDDSQLPKDRFSAERLKGVDSTLKIQPAELGDSAVYLCASSLMVIGNTIYFGEGSWLTVV.